This TCR beta chain was captured in a study of blood T cell repertoires in COVID-19. V was pared by 4 bases and J by 6 bases, with 13 bases between. The germline V gene encodes CDR1 MNHEY and CDR2 SMNVEV (reference sequence). This CDR3 has 14 residues. Assay: immunoSEQ multiplex PCR; the TCRdb copy retains only in-frame clones and omits some. There are about 140,000 clones in the sample; 79% occur only once, and 7% to 9% lies in the top ten. Sequenced sample: peripheral blood. The origin of this receptor is a man aged 50-60 years with active or convalescent COVID-19. The chain combines TRBV27 with TRBJ2-1; maybe TRBD2 (7 bases). The CDR3 reads CASSWGGGFNEQFF. The CDR3 DNA follows: TGTGCCAGCAGTTGGGGGGGCGGTTTCAATGAGCAGTTCTTC.